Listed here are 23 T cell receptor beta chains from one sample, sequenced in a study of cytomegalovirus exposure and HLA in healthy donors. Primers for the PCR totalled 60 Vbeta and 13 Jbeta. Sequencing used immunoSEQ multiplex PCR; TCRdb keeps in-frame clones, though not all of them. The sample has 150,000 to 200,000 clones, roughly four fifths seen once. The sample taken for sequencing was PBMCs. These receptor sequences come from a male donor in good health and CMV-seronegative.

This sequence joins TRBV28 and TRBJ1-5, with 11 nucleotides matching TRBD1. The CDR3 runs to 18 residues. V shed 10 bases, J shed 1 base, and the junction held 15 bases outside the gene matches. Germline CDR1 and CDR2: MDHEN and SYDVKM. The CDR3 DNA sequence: TGTGCCATAAAAGCCGGGACAGGGGGGTATCGGAGCAATCAGCCCCAGCATTTT. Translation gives CAIKAGTGGYRSNQPQHF.

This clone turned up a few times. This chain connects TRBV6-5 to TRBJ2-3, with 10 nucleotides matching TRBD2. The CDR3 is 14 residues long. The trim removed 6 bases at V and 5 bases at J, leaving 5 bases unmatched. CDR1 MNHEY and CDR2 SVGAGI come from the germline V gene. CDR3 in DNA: TGTGCCAGCAGGGCTAGCGGGAGTCTAGATACGCAGTATTTT. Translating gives CASRASGSLDTQYF.

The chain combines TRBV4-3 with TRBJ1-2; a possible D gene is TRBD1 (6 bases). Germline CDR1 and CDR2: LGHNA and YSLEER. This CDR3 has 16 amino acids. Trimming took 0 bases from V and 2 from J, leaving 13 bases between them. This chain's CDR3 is CASSQDLRTANYGYTF. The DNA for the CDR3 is TGCGCCAGCAGCCAAGACTTAAGGACAGCCAACTATGGCTACACCTTC.

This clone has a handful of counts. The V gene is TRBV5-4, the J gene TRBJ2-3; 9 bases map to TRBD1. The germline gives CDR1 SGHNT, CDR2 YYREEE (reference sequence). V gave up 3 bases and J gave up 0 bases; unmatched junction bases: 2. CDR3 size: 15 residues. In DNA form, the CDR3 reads TGTGCCAGCAGCTCGGACAGGGGAAGCACAGATACGCAGTATTTT. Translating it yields CASSSDRGSTDTQYF.

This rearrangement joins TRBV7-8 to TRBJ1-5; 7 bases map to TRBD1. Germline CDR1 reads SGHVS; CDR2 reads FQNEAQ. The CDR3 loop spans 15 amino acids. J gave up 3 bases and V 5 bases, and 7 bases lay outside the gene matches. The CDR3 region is CASSPRDSDNQPQHF. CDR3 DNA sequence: TGTGCCAGCAGCCCTCGGGACAGCGACAATCAGCCCCAGCATTTT.

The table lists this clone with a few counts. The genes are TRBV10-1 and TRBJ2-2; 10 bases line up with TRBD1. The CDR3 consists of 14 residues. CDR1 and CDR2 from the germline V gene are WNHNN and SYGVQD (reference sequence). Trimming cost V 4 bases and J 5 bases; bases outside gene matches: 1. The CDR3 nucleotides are TGCGCCAGCAGTGGGGGACAGGGGACCGGGGAGCTGTTTTTT. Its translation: CASSGGQGTGELFF.

The CDR3 sequence: CASSRTGSSYEQYF. The DNA of the CDR3 is TGTGCCAGCAGTCGGACAGGGAGCTCCTACGAGCAGTACTTC. The gene calls are TRBV6-5 and TRBJ2-7, with 8 nucleotides matching TRBD1. Germline loops: CDR1 MNHEY, CDR2 SVGAGI. There are 14 residues in the CDR3. J gave up 0 bases and V 5 bases, and 3 bases lay outside the gene matches.

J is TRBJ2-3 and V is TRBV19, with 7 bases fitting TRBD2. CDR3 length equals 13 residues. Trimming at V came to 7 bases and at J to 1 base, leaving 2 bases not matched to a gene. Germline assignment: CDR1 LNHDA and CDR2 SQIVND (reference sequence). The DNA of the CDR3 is TGTGCCAGTATGCTAGCGGGCACAGATACGCAGTATTTT. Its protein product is CASMLAGTDTQYF.

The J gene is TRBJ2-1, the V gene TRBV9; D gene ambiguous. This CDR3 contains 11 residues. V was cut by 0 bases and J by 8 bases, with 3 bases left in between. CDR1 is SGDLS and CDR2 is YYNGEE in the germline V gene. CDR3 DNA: TGTGCCAGCAGCGTAGGAGATGAGCAGTTCTTC. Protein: CASSVGDEQFF. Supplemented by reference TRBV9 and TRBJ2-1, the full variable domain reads DSGVTQTPKHLITATGQRVTLRCSPRSGDLSVYWYQQSLDQGLQFLIQYYNGEERAKGNILERFSAQQFPDLHSELNLSSLELGDSALYFCASSVGDEQFFGPGTRLTVL.

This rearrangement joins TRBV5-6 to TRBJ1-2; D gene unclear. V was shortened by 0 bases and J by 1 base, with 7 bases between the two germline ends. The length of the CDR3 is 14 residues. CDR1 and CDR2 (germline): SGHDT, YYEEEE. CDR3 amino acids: CASSLGGVNYGYTF. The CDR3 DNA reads TGTGCCAGCAGCTTGGGGGGAGTTAACTATGGCTACACCTTC.

The chain's CDR3 is CASSVETTVSFSGANVLTF. DNA of the CDR3: TGTGCCAGCAGCGTAGAGACAACCGTCAGCTTTTCTGGGGCCAACGTCCTGACTTTC. The J gene is TRBJ2-6, the V gene TRBV9; D gene ambiguous. The germline V and J ends were trimmed by 0 bases and 1 base, with 17 bases remaining between them. CDR3 length: 19 amino acids. In germline, CDR1 is SGDLS, CDR2 YYNGEE.

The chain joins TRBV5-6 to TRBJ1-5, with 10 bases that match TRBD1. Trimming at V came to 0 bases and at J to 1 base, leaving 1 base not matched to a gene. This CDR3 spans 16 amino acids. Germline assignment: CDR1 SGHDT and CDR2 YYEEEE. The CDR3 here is CASSLAGQGSNQPQHF. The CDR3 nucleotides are TGTGCCAGCAGCTTGGCGGGACAGGGGAGCAATCAGCCCCAGCATTTT.

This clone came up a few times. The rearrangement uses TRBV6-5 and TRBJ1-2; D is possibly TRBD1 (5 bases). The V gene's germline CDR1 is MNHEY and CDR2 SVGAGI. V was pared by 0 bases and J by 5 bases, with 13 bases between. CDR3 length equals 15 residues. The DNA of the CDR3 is TGTGCCAGCAGTTACTCGGGGCAGGGAAAGTATGGCTACACCTTC. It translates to CASSYSGQGKYGYTF.

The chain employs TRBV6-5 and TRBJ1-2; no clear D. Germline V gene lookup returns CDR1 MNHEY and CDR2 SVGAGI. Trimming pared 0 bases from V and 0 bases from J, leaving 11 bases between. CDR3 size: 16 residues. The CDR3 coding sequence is TGTGCCAGCAGTTACTCATGGTCCGGGGCTAACTATGGCTACACCTTC. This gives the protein CASSYSWSGANYGYTF.

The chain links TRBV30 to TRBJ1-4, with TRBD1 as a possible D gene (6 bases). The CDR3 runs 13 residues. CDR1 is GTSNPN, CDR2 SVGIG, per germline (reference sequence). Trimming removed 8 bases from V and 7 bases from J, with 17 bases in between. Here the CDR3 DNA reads TGTGCCGGAGGGGGGGGTCTCGGTGAAAAACTGTTTTTT. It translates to CAGGGGLGEKLFF.

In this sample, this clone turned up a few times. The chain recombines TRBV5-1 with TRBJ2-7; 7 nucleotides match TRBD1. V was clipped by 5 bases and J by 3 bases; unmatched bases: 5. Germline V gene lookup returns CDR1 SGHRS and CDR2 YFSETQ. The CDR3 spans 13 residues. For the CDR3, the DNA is TGCGCCAGCAGGTCAGACAGGGTCTACGAGCAGTACTTC. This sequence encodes CASRSDRVYEQYF.

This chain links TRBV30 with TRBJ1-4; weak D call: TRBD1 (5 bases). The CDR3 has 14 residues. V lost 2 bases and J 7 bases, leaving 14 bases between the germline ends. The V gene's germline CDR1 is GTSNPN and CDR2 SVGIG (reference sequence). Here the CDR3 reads CAWSPGLSGEKLFF. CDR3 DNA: TGTGCCTGGAGTCCGGGACTTAGCGGTGAAAAACTGTTTTTT.

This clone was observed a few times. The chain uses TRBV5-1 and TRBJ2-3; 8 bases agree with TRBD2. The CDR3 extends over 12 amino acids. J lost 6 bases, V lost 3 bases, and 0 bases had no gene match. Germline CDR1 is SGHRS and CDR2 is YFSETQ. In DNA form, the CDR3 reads TGCGCCAGCAGCTCGGGGGGGGATACGCAGTATTTT. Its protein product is CASSSGGDTQYF.

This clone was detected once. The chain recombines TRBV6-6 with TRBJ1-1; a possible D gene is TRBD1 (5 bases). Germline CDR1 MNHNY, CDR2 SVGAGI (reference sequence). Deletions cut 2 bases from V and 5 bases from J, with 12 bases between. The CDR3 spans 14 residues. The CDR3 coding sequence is TGTGCCAGCAGTTACGGTGGGGAGGGGACTGAAGCTTTCTTT. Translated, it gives CASSYGGEGTEAFF.

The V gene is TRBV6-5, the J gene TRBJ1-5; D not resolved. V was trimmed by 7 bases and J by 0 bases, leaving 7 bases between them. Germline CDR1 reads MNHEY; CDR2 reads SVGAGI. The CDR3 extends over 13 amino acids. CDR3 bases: TGTGCCAGCATGCGGGATAGCAATCAGCCCCAGCATTTT. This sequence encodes CASMRDSNQPQHF.

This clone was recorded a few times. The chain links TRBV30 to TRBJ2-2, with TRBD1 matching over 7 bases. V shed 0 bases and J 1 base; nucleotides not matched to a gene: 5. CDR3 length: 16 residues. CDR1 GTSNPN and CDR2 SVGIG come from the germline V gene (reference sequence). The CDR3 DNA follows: TGTGCCTGGAGTGTTTCCGGGACAGTGAACACCGGGGAGCTGTTTTTT. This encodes CAWSVSGTVNTGELFF.

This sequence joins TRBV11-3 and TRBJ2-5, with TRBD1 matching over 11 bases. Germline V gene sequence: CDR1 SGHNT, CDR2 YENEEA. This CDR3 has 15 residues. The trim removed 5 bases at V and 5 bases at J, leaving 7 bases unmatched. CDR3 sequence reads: CASSRGTGGTETQYF. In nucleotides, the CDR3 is TGTGCCAGCAGCAGAGGGACAGGGGGAACCGAGACCCAGTACTTC.

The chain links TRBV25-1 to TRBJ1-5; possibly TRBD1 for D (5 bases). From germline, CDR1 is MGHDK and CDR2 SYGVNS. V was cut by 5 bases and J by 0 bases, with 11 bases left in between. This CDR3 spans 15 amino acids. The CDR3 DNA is TGTGCCAGCAGTTGGGGGGGATTTAGCAATCAGCCCCAGCATTTT. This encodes CASSWGGFSNQPQHF.